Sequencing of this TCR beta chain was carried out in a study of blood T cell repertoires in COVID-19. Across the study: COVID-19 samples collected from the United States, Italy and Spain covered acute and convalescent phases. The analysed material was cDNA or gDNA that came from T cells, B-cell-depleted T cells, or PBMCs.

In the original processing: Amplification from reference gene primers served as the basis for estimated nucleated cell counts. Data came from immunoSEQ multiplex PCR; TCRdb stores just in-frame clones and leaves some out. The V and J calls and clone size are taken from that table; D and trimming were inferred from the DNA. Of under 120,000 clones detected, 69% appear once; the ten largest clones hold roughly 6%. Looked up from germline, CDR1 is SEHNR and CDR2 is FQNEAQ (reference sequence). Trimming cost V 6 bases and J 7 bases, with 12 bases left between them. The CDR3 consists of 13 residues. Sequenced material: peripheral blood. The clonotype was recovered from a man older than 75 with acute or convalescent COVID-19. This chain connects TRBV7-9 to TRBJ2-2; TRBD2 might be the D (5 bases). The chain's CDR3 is CASSNAGGGELFF. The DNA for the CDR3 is TGTGCCAGCAGTAATGCGGGCGGCGGGGAGCTGTTTTTT.